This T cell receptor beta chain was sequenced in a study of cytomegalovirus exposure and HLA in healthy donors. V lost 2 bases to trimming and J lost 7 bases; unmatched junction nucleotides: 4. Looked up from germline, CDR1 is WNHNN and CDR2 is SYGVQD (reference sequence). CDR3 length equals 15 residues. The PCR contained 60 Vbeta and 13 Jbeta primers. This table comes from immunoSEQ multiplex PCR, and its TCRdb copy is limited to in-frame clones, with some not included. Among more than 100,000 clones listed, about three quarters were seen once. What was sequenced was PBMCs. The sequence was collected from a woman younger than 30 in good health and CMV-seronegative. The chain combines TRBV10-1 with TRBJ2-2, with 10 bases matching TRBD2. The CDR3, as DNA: TGCGCCAGCAGTGAGCAGCGGGGGGGAATCGGGGAGCTGTTTTTT. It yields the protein CASSEQRGGIGELFF.